This T cell receptor beta chain appears in the sequencing data of a study of cytotoxic CD8 clonotypes in ibrutinib-treated CLL. The sequencing depth, 1 in 200,000 to 1 in 1 million T cells, was the target. The protocol was immunoSEQ multiplex PCR, while the TCRdb copy is restricted to in-frame clones and leaves out a portion. The sample comprises about 85,000 clones, 70% to 80% of which are singletons, and about 4.8% rests with the top ten. Per the germline V gene, CDR1 is SGHTA and CDR2 is FQGTGA. The CDR3 is 13 amino acids. V lost 2 bases and J lost 3, with 5 bases in between. As regards this clone: The same CDR3 arises from other DNA sequences in this sample as well.

This chain uses TRBV7-3 with TRBJ2-1; D is ambiguous. This clonotype was obtained from a human donor with chronic lymphocytic leukemia. The sample was PBMCs, taken after 12 months of ibrutinib treatment. CDR3 loop: CASSLGDYNEQFF. The DNA of the CDR3 is TGTGCCAGCAGCTTAGGGGACTACAATGAGCAGTTCTTC.